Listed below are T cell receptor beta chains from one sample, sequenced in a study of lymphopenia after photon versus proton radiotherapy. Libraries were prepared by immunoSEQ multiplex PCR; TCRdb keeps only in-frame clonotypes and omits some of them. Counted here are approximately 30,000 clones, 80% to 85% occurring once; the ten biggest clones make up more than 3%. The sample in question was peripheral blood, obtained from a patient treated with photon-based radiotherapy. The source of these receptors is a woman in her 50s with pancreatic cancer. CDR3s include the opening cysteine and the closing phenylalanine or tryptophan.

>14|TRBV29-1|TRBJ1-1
CSGKQGSGNTEAFF
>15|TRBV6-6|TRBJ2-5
CASRYSGGTQETQYF
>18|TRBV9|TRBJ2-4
CASSVGTSGPIAKNIQYF
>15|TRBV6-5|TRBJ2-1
CASRILAGGNNEQFF
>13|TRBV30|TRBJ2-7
CAWRRQGTYEQYF
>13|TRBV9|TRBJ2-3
CASSVVATDTQYF
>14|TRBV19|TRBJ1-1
CASSITLSNTEAFF
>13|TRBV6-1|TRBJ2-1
CASRKGGGDEQFF
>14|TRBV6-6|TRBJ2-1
CASSYAKRSDEQFF
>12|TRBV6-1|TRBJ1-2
CASKEQPYGYTF
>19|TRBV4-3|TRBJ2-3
CASSQEVIGDPLRTDTQYF
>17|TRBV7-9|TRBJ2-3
CASSPMVGQGGTDTQYF
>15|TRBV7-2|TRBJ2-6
CASSRDNSGANVLTF
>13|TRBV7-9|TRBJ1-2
CASSPLGQPGYTF
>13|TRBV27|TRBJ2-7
CASSLGRGYEQYF
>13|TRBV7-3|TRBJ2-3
CASSLNALDTQYF
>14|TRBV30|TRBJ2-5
CAWGGLAGQETQYF
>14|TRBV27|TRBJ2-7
CASSAFAGGFEQYF
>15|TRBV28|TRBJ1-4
CASRTARGGNEKLFF
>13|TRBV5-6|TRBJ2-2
CASSLGVTGELFF
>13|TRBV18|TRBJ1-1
CASSPTGVTEAFF
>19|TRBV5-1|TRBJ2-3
CASSLALAGDWGRTDTQYF
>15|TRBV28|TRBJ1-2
CASSLFPDSRDGYTF
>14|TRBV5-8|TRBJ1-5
CASSLGFAAQPQHF
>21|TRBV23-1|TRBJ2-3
CASSHEPPRLAGGDSTDTQYF
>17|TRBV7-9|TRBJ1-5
CASSQGTTYSLAQPQHF
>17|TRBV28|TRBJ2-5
CASSPGTGGLEGETQYF
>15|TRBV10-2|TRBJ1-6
CASSDDGGYNSPLHF